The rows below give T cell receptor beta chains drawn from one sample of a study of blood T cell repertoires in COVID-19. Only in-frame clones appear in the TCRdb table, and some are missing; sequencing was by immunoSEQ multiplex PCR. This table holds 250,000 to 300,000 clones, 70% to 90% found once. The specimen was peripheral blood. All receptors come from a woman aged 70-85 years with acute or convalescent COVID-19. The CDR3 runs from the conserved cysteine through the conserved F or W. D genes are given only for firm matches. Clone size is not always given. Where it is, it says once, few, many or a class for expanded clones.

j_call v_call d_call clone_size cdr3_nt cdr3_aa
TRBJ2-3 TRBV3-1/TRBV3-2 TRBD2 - TGTGCCAGCAGCCCCCATAGCGGGGGCCCGCAGTATTTT CASSPHSGGPQYF
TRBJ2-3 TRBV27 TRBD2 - TGTGCCAGCAGGCTCCTAGCGGGGGGCGCAGATACGCAGTATTTT CASRLLAGGADTQYF
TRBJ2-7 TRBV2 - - TGTGCCAGCAGTGCCTCGGGGTACGAGCAGTACTTC CASSASGYEQYF
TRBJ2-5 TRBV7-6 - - TGTGCCAGCAGCTTCTCGGACAGCGGAGAGACCCAGTACTTC CASSFSDSGETQYF
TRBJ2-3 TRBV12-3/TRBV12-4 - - TGTGCCAGCAGTGGCGGGACGTCAGATACGCAGTATTTT CASSGGTSDTQYF
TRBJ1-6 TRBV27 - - TGTGCCAGCATGGTGCGGGGCGAGTCACCCCTCCACTTT CASMVRGESPLHF
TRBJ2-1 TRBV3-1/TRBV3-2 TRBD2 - TGTGCCAGCAGCCCTGCAGGGCGGGGGGGCGGGCATGAGCAGTTCTTC CASSPAGRGGGHEQFF
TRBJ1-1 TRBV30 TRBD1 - TGTGCCTGGAGTCCAGGGGGGAACACTGAAGCTTTCTTT CAWSPGGNTEAFF
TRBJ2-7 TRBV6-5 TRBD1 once TGTGCCAGCAGCAGGGGGCGCGACGAGCAGTACTTC CASSRGRDEQYF
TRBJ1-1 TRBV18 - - TGTGCCAGCTCACCACCGGTAGGGGGGAACACTGAAGCTTTCTTT CASSPPVGGNTEAFF
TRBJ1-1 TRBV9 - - TGTGCCAGCAGCGTAGACCAGGCCACTGAAGCTTTCTTT CASSVDQATEAFF
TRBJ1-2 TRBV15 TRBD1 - TGTGCCACCAGCGACAGGGGGAACTATGGCTACACCTTC CATSDRGNYGYTF
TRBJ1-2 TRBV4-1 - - TGCGCCAGCAGCCAAATACCAGGGGATGGGTATGGCTACACCTTC CASSQIPGDGYGYTF
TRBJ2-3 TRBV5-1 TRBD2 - TGCGCCAGCAGCCCCACGGGGGGGCCCGCAGATACGCAGTATTTT CASSPTGGPADTQYF
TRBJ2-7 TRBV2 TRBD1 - TGTGCCAGCAGGACGGACAGGGTCGAGCAGTACTTC CASRTDRVEQYF
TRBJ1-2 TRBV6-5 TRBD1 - TGTGCCAACAGGATCACAGGGGTGCATGGCTACACCTTC CANRITGVHGYTF
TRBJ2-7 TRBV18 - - TGTGCCAGCTCCCGGGGGACAGACTACGAGCAGTACTTC CASSRGTDYEQYF
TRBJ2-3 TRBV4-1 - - TGCGCCAGCAGCCAAGATATCCAGGCGGATACGCAGTATTTT CASSQDIQADTQYF
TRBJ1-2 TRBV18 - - TGTGCCAGCTCACCGGACACTAACTATGGCTACACCTTC CASSPDTNYGYTF
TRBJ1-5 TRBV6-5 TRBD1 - TGTGCCAGCAGTCGAAAGGGACAGGGTCAGCCCCAGCATTTT CASSRKGQGQPQHF
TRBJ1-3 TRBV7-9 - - TGTGCCAGCAGTTTGGGGGGAGACGGAAACACCATATATTTT CASSLGGDGNTIYF
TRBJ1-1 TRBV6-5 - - TGTGCCAGCAGTTTCCGGACTGAAGCTTTCTTT CASSFRTEAFF
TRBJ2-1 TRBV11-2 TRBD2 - TGTGCCAGCTCATTAGCGGGGGGGCAGTTCTTC CASSLAGGQFF
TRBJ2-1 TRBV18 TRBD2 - TGTGCCAGCTCTCTCCTAGCGGGATTCTACAATGAGCAGTTCTTC CASSLLAGFYNEQFF
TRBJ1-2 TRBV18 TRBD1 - TGTGCCAGCTCACCCCCCGGGACAGGGGGGTTGAACTATGGCTACACCTTC CASSPPGTGGLNYGYTF
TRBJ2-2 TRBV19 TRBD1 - TGTGCCAGCCGCCGCATTTCAGGGGGCTCCGGGGAGCTGTTTTTT CASRRISGGSGELFF
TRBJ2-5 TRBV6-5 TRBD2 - TGTGCCAGCAGTTTCCCTCTAGCGGGGGCTGAGACCCAGTACTTC CASSFPLAGAETQYF
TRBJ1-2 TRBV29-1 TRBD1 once TGCGGTATACAGGGGGGAATAAGCTATGGCTACACCTTC CGIQGGISYGYTF
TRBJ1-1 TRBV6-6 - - TGTGCCAGCAGTTACGCGGAAGAAGCTTTCTTT CASSYAEEAFF
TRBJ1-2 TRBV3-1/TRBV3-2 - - TGTGCCAGCAGCCAAGGGCGGGCCAACTATGGCTACACCTTC CASSQGRANYGYTF
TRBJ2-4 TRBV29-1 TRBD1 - TGCAGCGTGATGGACAGGGGTCAAAACATTCAGTACTTC CSVMDRGQNIQYF
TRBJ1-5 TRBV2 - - TGTGCCAGCAGCTACGACAGGATCAATCAGCCCCAGCATTTT CASSYDRINQPQHF
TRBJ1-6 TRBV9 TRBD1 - TGTGCCAGCAGCGTAGAGGGGGCAGGGAATTCACCCCTCCACTTT CASSVEGAGNSPLHF
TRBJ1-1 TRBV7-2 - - TGTGCCAGCAGCTCATTTGAGGCTTTCTTT CASSSFEAFF
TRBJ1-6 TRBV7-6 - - TGTGCCAGCAGCTTACGCAGCGACTCTTCTAATTCACCCCTCCACTTT CASSLRSDSSNSPLHF
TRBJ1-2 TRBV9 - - TGTGCCAGCAGCGTCGGACAGTCACCGACTTTGGCGGTGGGACATGGTAGCTACACCTTC CASSVGQSPTLAVGHGSYTF
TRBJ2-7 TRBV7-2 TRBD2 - TGTGCCAGCAGCTTAGCGCGGGGGACCTACGAGCAGTACTTC CASSLARGTYEQYF
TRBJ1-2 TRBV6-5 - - TGTGCCAGCACTATTGGCAGGGGAAAATATGGCTACACCTTC CASTIGRGKYGYTF
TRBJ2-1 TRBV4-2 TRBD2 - TGTGCCAGCAGCCAAGGCGCGGGGGGGATCAATGAGCAGTTCTTC CASSQGAGGINEQFF
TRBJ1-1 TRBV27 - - TGTGCCAGCAGTTTAAGGCCGGGGTTCTTCCCGAACACTGAAGCTTTCTTT CASSLRPGFFPNTEAFF
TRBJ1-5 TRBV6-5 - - TGTGCCAGCGGAGTCCCGGGGGGGGGTCAGCCCCAGCATTTT CASGVPGGGQPQHF
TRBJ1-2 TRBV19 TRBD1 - TGTGCCAGTAGTCCCCGGGACAGAAACTATGGCTACACCTTC CASSPRDRNYGYTF
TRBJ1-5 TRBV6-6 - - TGTGCCAGCAAGGGGGGGGGCAATCAGCCCCAGCATTTT CASKGGGNQPQHF
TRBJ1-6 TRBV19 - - TGTGCCAGTAGAGTCAGGGTAGAAGAATCACCCCTCCACTTT CASRVRVEESPLHF
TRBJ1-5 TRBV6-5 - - TGTGCCAGCAGTACCGACAGGAGTCGCAATCAGCCCCAGCATTTT CASSTDRSRNQPQHF
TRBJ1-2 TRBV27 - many TGTGCCAGCAGTTTAAGGGGACACGAGAGGGGCTACACCTTC CASSLRGHERGYTF
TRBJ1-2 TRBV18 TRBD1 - TGTGCCAGCTCACCCCGCGGCGACAGGGGTGGAGGCTACACCTTC CASSPRGDRGGGYTF
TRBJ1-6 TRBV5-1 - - TGCGCCAGCAGCTTTAATCAGGGGAGGGATTCACCCCTCCACTTT CASSFNQGRDSPLHF
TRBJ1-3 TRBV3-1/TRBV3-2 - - TGTGCCAGCAGCCACCGGGGGAGCTCTGGAAACACCATATATTTT CASSHRGSSGNTIYF
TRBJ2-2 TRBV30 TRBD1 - TGTGCCTGGAGACAGGGGCAGGACACCGGGGAGCTGTTTTTT CAWRQGQDTGELFF
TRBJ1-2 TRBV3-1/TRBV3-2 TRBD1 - TGTGCCAGCAGCTCGACAGGGGGCGGCCACTATGGCTACACCTTC CASSSTGGGHYGYTF
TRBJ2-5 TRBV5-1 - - TGCGCCAGCAGCTCGGACTTCGGTGGGCAGACCCAGTACTTC CASSSDFGGQTQYF
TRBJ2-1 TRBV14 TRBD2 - TGTGCCAGCAGCCAGTCCAAGGGCGGGAGGACCTACAATGAGCAGTTCTTC CASSQSKGGRTYNEQFF
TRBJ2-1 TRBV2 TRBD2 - TGTGCCACCTCACCGGGACTAGGTTACAATGAGCAGTTCTTC CATSPGLGYNEQFF
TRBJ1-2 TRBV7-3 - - TGTGCCAGCAGCCTATCGGGGCGGAGGGAAGGGATAGAAGGCTACACCTTC CASSLSGRREGIEGYTF
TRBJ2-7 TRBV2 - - TGTGCCAGCAGCTTAAACCCTCGAGACGAGCAGTACTTC CASSLNPRDEQYF
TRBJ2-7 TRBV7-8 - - TGTGCCAGCAGCTTAGAGAGCGCCGGGGTACTAAGCTCCTACGAGCAGTACTTC CASSLESAGVLSSYEQYF
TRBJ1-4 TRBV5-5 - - TGTGCCAGCAGCCAGTCGGACAGCCCCTCTGAAAAACTGTTTTTT CASSQSDSPSEKLFF
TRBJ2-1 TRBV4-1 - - TGCGCCAGCAGCCAAGACAAGACAGGATACAATGAGCAGTTCTTC CASSQDKTGYNEQFF